A selection of T cell receptor beta chains follows, all from one sample in a study of shared clonotypes between healthy human individuals. Measured with immunoSEQ multiplex PCR; TCRdb has only the in-frame clones, and not every one. In the table there are approximately 2,000,000 clones, 85% to 95% of which are singletons. Input material: naive CD4+ T cells from PBMCs. The source of these receptors is a man aged 18 to 29 in good health. Some clones in this sample may be carry-over from other donors' samples. The CDR3 runs from the conserved cysteine through the conserved F or W. Each record gives: J gene, V gene, clone size, D gene, CDR3 protein, CDR3 DNA. A D gene is named only where the DNA matches it firmly. Only part of the rows carry a size: once, few, many, or a class if the clone is expanded.

TRBJ2-2 | TRBV29-1 | . | . | CSVRGALNTGELFF | TGCAGCGTAAGGGGGGCACTAAACACCGGGGAGCTGTTTTTT
TRBJ2-7 | TRBV30 | . | TRBD2 | CASSGTSGSLLHEQYF | TGTGCCAGCTCCGGGACTAGCGGGAGCTTACTCCACGAGCAGTACTTC
TRBJ2-7 | TRBV7-2 | . | . | CASSFAGVANEQYF | TGTGCCAGCAGCTTTGCAGGGGTCGCCAACGAGCAGTACTTC
TRBJ1-2 | TRBV2 | . | . | CASRTGPRHF | TGTGCCAGCAGGACAGGCCCCCGACACTTC
TRBJ1-2 | TRBV28 | few | . | CATHTPGTRHYTF | TGTGCCACCCATACCCCTGGGACACGACACTACACCTTC
TRBJ2-7 | TRBV5-4 | . | TRBD2 | CASSLTVTSGFLYEQYF | TGTGCCAGCAGCTTGACGGTTACTAGCGGTTTTCTCTACGAGCAGTACTTC
TRBJ1-2 | TRBV7-9 | . | TRBD1 | CASSDRGGYTF | TGTGCCAGCAGCGACAGGGGTGGCTACACCTTC
TRBJ2-1 | TRBV20-1 | . | . | CSVSPYNEQFF | TGCAGTGTAAGCCCCTACAATGAGCAGTTCTTC
TRBJ2-7 | TRBV5-1 | . | . | CASSLERREYEQYF | TGCGCCAGCAGCTTGGAGCGACGGGAGTACGAGCAGTACTTC
TRBJ2-1 | TRBV18 | . | . | CASSPNELALQQFF | TGTGCCAGCTCACCAAACGAGCTAGCCCTCCAGCAGTTCTTC
TRBJ1-4 | TRBV4-1 | . | . | CASSQPRDGLNEKLFF | TGCGCCAGCAGCCAACCACGGGACGGCCTTAATGAAAAACTGTTTTTT
TRBJ1-5 | TRBV27 | . | . | CASNYIGGPQHF | TGTGCCAGCAACTACATTGGAGGGCCCCAGCATTTT
TRBJ1-2 | TRBV4-2 | . | . | CASSQRGNYGYTF | TGTGCCAGCAGCCAGAGGGGTAACTATGGCTACACCTTC
TRBJ2-4 | TRBV12-5 | . | . | CASGPAGQNIQYF | TGTGCTAGTGGTCCGGCGGGCCAAAACATTCAGTACTTC
TRBJ2-1 | TRBV19 | . | TRBD2 | CASRSGSLSYNEQFF | TGTGCCAGTAGGAGCGGGAGCCTTTCCTACAATGAGCAGTTCTTC
TRBJ1-3 | TRBV25-1 | . | TRBD1 | CASSELRTGGNTIYF | TGTGCCAGCAGTGAATTGAGGACAGGGGGAAACACCATATATTTT
TRBJ1-5 | TRBV5-1 | few | . | CASSRDGNQPQHF | TGCGCCAGCAGCCGGGACGGCAATCAGCCCCAGCATTTT
TRBJ1-4 | TRBV18 | . | . | CASSPLTGSQYEKLFF | TGTGCCAGCTCACCACTGACGGGGTCTCAATATGAAAAACTGTTTTTT
TRBJ1-2 | TRBV12-5 | . | . | CASGPGAWYGYTF | TGTGCTAGTGGTCCGGGGGCCTGGTATGGCTACACCTTC
TRBJ2-7 | TRBV5-1 | . | . | CASSITGLSYEQYF | TGCGCCAGCAGTATTACGGGCCTCTCCTACGAGCAGTACTTC
TRBJ1-4 | TRBV6-5 | . | . | CASSPETGREKLFF | TGTGCCAGCAGTCCCGAAACGGGACGCGAAAAACTGTTTTTT
TRBJ1-1 | TRBV7-2 | . | . | CASSSVLREAFF | TGTGCCAGCAGCTCCGTTCTTCGGGAAGCTTTCTTT
TRBJ2-3 | TRBV5-1 | . | TRBD1 | CASSFGQGSTDTQYF | TGCGCCAGCAGCTTCGGACAGGGGAGCACAGATACGCAGTATTTT
TRBJ1-2 | TRBV19 | . | . | CATGEYGYTF | TGTGCCACAGGGGAATATGGCTACACCTTC
TRBJ1-1 | TRBV19 | . | . | CASSHPSTEAFF | TGTGCCAGTAGTCACCCAAGTACTGAAGCTTTCTTT
TRBJ1-1 | TRBV11-1 | . | TRBD1 | CASSSAGGKRNAFF | TGTGCCAGCAGCTCGGCAGGGGGAAAACGAAACGCTTTCTTT
TRBJ2-1 | TRBV28 | . | . | CASSSRQENYNEQFF | TGTGCCAGCAGTTCCAGACAGGAGAACTACAATGAGCAGTTCTTC
TRBJ1-1 | TRBV5-4 | . | . | CASRGDPNTEAFF | TGTGCCAGCAGGGGGGATCCGAACACTGAAGCTTTCTTT
TRBJ1-3 | TRBV9 | . | TRBD1 | CASSPLDRDFSGNTIYF | TGTGCCAGCAGCCCATTAGACAGGGACTTCTCTGGAAACACCATATATTTT
TRBJ2-7 | TRBV25-1 | few | . | CASSENHGIGQYF | TGTGCCAGCAGCGAGAACCACGGGATAGGACAGTACTTC
TRBJ2-1 | TRBV9 | once | TRBD1 | CASSPAGTGVNEQFF | TGTGCCAGCAGCCCCGCCGGGACAGGGGTCAATGAGCAGTTCTTC
TRBJ2-7 | TRBV28 | . | TRBD1 | CASSRRGQTYEQYF | TGTGCCAGCAGTCGTAGGGGGCAGACCTACGAGCAGTACTTC
TRBJ2-7 | TRBV6-1 | . | TRBD2 | CATLATSSYEQYF | TGTGCCACCCTGGCGACTAGCAGCTACGAGCAGTACTTC
TRBJ2-7 | TRBV5-1 | . | . | CASSFSGGPYEQYF | TGCGCCAGCAGCTTTAGCGGAGGACCCTACGAGCAGTACTTC
TRBJ2-7 | TRBV19 | . | TRBD1 | CASSIDWTGNEQYF | TGTGCCAGTAGTATAGACTGGACAGGGAACGAGCAGTACTTC
TRBJ1-3 | TRBV6-6 | . | . | CASSLGRGTAGNTIYF | TGTGCCAGCAGTCTGGGCCGGGGCACTGCGGGAAACACCATATATTTT
TRBJ2-5 | TRBV5-4 | . | . | CASSLAGPETQYF | TGTGCCAGCAGCTTGGCGGGACCGGAGACCCAGTACTTC
TRBJ2-6 | TRBV29-1 | . | . | CSAEGRSPSGANVLTF | TGCAGCGCTGAAGGTCGGAGCCCCTCTGGGGCCAACGTCCTGACTTTC
TRBJ1-4 | TRBV4-2 | . | . | CASSQVTGGGKLFF | TGTGCCAGCAGCCAAGTAACAGGTGGGGGAAAACTGTTTTTT
TRBJ1-1 | TRBV5-1 | few | . | CASTPRSMGGNTEAFF | TGCGCCAGCACCCCAAGGTCGATGGGTGGGAACACTGAAGCTTTCTTT
TRBJ1-1 | TRBV15 | once | . | CATSRDSPLGAFF | TGTGCCACCAGCAGAGATTCACCTCTCGGAGCTTTCTTT
TRBJ1-5 | TRBV6-4 | . | . | CASSVEANQPQHF | TGTGCCAGCAGTGTAGAGGCCAATCAGCCCCAGCATTTT
TRBJ1-5 | TRBV6-1 | few | . | CASWESSNQPQHF | TGTGCCAGCTGGGAAAGCAGCAATCAGCCCCAGCATTTT
TRBJ1-5 | TRBV2 | . | . | CASSDSEKNQPQHF | TGTGCCAGCAGTGACTCGGAGAAGAATCAGCCCCAGCATTTT
TRBJ1-2 | TRBV28 | . | TRBD1 | CASSQGQGAIYGYTF | TGTGCCAGCAGTCAGGGACAGGGGGCTATCTATGGCTACACCTTC
TRBJ1-2 | TRBV6-6 | . | . | CASSYSRPVAAYGYTF | TGTGCCAGCAGTTACTCCCGCCCAGTGGCCGCCTATGGCTACACCTTC